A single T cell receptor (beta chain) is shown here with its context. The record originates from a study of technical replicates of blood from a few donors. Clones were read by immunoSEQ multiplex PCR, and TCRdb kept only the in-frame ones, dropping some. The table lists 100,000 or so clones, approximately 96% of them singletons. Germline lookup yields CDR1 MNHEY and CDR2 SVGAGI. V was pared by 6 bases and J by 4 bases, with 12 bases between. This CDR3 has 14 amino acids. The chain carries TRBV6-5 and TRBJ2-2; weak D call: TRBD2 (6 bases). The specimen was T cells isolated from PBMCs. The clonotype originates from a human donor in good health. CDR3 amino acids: CASSGTSPTGELFF. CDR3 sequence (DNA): TGTGCCAGCAGCGGGACTTCGCCCACCGGGGAGCTGTTTTTT.